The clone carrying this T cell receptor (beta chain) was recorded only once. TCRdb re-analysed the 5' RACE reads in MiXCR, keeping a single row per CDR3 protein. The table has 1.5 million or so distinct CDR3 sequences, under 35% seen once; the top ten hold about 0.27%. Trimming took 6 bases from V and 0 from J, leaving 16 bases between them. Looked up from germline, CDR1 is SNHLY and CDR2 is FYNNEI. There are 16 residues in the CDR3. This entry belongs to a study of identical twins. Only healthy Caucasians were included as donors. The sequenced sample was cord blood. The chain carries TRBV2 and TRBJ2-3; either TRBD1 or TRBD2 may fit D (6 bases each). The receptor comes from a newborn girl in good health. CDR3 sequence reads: CASRGLGGHSTDTQYF. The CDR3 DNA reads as TGTGCCAGCAGGGGGTTGGGGGGCCACAGCACAGATACGCAGTATTTT.